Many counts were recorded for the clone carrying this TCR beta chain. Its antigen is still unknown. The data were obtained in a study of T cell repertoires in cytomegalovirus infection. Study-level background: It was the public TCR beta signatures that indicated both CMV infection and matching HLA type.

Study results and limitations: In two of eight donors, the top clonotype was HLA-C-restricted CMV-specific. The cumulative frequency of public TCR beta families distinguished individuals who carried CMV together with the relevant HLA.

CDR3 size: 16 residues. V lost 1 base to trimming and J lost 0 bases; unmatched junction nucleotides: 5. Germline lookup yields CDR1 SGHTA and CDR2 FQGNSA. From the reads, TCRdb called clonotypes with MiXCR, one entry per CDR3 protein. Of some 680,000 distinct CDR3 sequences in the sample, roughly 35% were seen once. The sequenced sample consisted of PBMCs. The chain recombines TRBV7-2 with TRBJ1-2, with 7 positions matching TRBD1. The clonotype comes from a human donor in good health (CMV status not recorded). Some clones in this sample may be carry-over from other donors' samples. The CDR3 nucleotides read TGTGCCAGCAGCTTAGAGGGGACAGTTCCTAACTATGGCTACACCTTC. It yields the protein CASSLEGTVPNYGYTF.